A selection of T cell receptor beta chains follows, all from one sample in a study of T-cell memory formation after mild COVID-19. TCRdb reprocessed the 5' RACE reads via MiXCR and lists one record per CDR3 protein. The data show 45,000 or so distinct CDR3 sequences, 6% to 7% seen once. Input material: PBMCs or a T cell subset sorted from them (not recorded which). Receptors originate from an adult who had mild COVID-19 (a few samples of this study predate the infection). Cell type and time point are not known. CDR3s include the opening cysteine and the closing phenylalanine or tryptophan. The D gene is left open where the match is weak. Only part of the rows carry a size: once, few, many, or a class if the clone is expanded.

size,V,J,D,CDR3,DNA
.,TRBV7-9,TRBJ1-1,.,CASSLGRGEGITEAFF,TGTGCCAGCAGCTTAGGCCGGGGGGAGGGGATCACTGAAGCTTTCTTT
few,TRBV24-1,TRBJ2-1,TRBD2,CATSDPGTSVYNEQFF,TGTGCCACCAGTGATCCCGGGACTAGCGTCTACAATGAGCAGTTCTTC
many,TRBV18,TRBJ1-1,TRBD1,CASSQNRGEAFF,TGTGCCAGCTCACAGAACAGGGGGGAAGCTTTCTTT
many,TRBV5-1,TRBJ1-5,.,CASSRAPADSNQPQHF,TGCGCCAGCAGTCGGGCGCCCGCGGATAGCAATCAGCCCCAGCATTTT
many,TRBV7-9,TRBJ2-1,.,CASSYKQGYNEQFF,TGTGCCAGCAGTTATAAACAGGGATACAATGAGCAGTTCTTC
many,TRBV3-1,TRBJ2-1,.,CASTLGGASGKQFF,TGTGCCAGCACCCTAGGGGGGGCTAGCGGAAAGCAGTTCTTC
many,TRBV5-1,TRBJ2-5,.,CASSQTTPRETQYF,TGCGCCAGCAGCCAAACGACACCACGGGAGACCCAGTACTTC
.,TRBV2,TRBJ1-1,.,CASRGSDMNTEAFF,TGTGCCAGCAGAGGCAGTGACATGAACACTGAAGCTTTCTTT
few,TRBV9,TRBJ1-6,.,CASSTGDGYNSPLHF,TGTGCCAGCAGCACCGGGGACGGGTATAATTCACCCCTCCACTTT
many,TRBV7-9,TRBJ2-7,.,CASSLGGGIEQYF,TGTGCCAGCAGCTTAGGAGGGGGAATCGAGCAGTACTTC
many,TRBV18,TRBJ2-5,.,CASSPSAPTETQYF,TGTGCCAGCTCACCATCGGCCCCCACGGAGACCCAGTACTTC
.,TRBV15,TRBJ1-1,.,CATSTLGRRLAFF,TGTGCCACCAGCACGCTAGGCCGAAGGTTGGCTTTCTTT
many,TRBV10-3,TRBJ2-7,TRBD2,CAISPTPRLAGGLEQYF,TGTGCCATCAGTCCGACCCCTCGACTAGCGGGTGGGCTCGAGCAGTACTTC
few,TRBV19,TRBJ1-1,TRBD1,CASSRDRGETEAFF,TGTGCCAGTAGTAGGGACAGGGGGGAGACTGAAGCTTTCTTT
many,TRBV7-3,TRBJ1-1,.,CASSLDVGREAFF,TGTGCCAGCAGCTTAGACGTGGGTCGAGAAGCTTTCTTT
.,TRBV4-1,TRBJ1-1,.,CASSQGGSFRNTEAFF,TGCGCCAGCAGCCAAGGGGGGAGTTTCCGGAACACTGAAGCTTTCTTT
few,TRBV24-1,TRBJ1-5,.,CATRSPGPGENSNQPQHF,TGTGCCACCAGGTCTCCGGGCCCCGGGGAGAATAGCAATCAGCCCCAGCATTTT